This passage covers 5 T cell receptor beta chains from one sample sequenced in a study of T cell responses to AZD1222 COVID-19 vaccine. Method: immunoSEQ multiplex PCR; TCRdb's copy keeps in-frame clones and lacks some. The sample has about 170,000 clones, around nine tenths seen once. Sample: peripheral blood, taken on day 0 of AZD1222 vaccination. All receptors come from an adult in good health.

Turning to this clone: The sample carries other DNA sequences with the same CDR3. This chain joins TRBV7-9 and TRBJ1-4; D is uncertain. The germline V and J ends were trimmed by 8 bases and 8 bases, with 6 bases remaining between them. Germline V lookup: CDR1 SEHNR, CDR2 FQNEAQ (reference sequence). The length of the CDR3 is 10 residues. The CDR3 spells CASGDEKLFF. CDR3 DNA: TGTGCCAGCGGAGACGAAAAACTGTTTTTT.

The chain carries TRBV9 and TRBJ2-7, with no clear D. Trimming stripped 0 bases from V and 0 bases from J, with 10 bases between. The CDR3 contains 15 residues. The germline gives CDR1 SGDLS, CDR2 YYNGEE. The DNA for the CDR3 is TGTGCCAGCAGCGTAGAGGCTAGATTCTCCTACGAGCAGTACTTC. As protein: CASSVEARFSYEQYF.

The chain recombines TRBV7-6 with TRBJ2-1; 8 bases line up with TRBD2. This CDR3 comprises 14 residues. The V gene end was trimmed by 1 base and the J gene end by 8 bases; junction bases not matched to a gene: 4. The V gene's germline CDR1 is SGHVS and CDR2 FNYEAQ. The CDR3: CASSLDVRGDEQFF. In DNA, the CDR3 is TGTGCCAGCAGCTTAGATGTGCGGGGGGATGAGCAGTTCTTC.

J is TRBJ2-7 and V is TRBV4-1; 13 positions match TRBD2. CDR1 and CDR2 from the germline V gene are MGHRA and YSYEKL. There are 20 residues in the CDR3. V trimming: 3 bases; J trimming: 3 bases; junction bases outside the gene matches: 17. Here the CDR3 reads CASSHRFAGLAGEEYYEQYF. As DNA, the CDR3 is TGCGCCAGCAGCCACCGCTTCGCCGGACTAGCGGGAGAGGAGTACTACGAGCAGTACTTC.

The chain joins TRBV19 to TRBJ2-7; tentatively, D is TRBD2 (6 bases). The germline V gene has CDR1 LNHDA and CDR2 SQIVND (reference sequence). V lost 1 base and J 2 bases, leaving 12 bases between the germline ends. This CDR3 comprises 15 residues. The CDR3 region has the DNA TGTGCCAGTAGTATAGCGGGGGTCGCCCCCTACGAGCAGTACTTC. Translation: CASSIAGVAPYEQYF.